This T cell receptor beta chain was observed in a study of T cells in Graves' hyperthyroidism and ophthalmopathy. Hyperthyroidism of Graves' type that showed no ophthalmopathy progression within 18 months was stable. Germline CDR1 LGHDT, CDR2 YNNKEL (reference sequence). The CDR3 contains 15 residues. Trimming stripped 0 bases from V and 4 bases from J, with 12 bases between. RNA transcripts provided the source from which TCR beta CDR3 regions were amplified. The TCR CDR3 was amplified in a first-round RT-PCR using the HTBI primer set. TCRdb re-called the multiplex PCR reads with MiXCR, one entry per CDR3 protein. The sample records 380,000 or so distinct CDR3 sequences, 15% to 20% being singletons. This clonotype was found many times.

The receptor comes from a woman younger than 30 with Graves' hyperthyroidism. Sequencing used blood. The chain recombines TRBV3-1 with TRBJ1-1; D is perhaps TRBD1 (6 bases). CDR3 DNA: TGTGCCAGCAGCCAAGATCTCGGACAGTCCACTGAAGCTTTCTTT. This codes for CASSQDLGQSTEAFF. Based on the CDR3 plus reference TRBV3-1 and TRBJ1-1, the full variable domain is DTAVSQTPKYLVTQMGNDKSIKCEQNLGHDTMYWYKQDSKKFLKIMFSYNNKELIINETVPNRFSPKSPDKAHLNLHINSLELGDSAVYFCASSQDLGQSTEAFFGQGTRLTVV.